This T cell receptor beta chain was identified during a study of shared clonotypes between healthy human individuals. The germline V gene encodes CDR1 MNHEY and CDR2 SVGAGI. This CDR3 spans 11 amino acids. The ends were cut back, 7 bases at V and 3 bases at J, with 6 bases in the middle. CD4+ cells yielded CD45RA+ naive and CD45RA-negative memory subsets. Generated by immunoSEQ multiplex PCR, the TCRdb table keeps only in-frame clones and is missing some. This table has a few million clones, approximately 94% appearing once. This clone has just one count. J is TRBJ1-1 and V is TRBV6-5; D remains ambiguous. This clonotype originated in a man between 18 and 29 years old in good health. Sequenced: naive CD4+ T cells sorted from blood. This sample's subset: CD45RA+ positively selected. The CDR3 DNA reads TGTGCCAGCACCTTGTACACTGAAGCTTTCTTT. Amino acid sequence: CASTLYTEAFF.